These 12 T cell receptor beta chains were sequenced from one sample in a study of T cells after yellow fever vaccination. TCRdb redid the calling of the 5' RACE reads with MiXCR, one entry per CDR3 protein. Of about 200,000 distinct CDR3 sequences listed, approximately 3.3% are singletons. The sample was CD4+ T cells sorted from PBMCs, taken 10 days after the yellow fever booster vaccination. These receptors were taken from a young man who received the YFV17D yellow fever vaccine.

This clonotype has at least ten counts. The V gene is TRBV7-2, the J gene TRBJ1-1, with 8 bases fitting TRBD1. Germline-derived CDR1 and CDR2 are SGHTA and FQGNSA. The CDR3 runs 14 residues. The junction had 3 bases not matched to a gene; V was cut back by 3 bases and J by 3 bases. CDR3 sequence (DNA): TGTGCCAGCAGCTTTGTACAGGGGGACACTGAAGCTTTCTTT. Translation: CASSFVQGDTEAFF.

This clonotype was observed at least ten times. This chain uses TRBV18 with TRBJ2-1, with 14 bases that match TRBD2. From germline, CDR1 is KGHSH and CDR2 LQKENI. CDR3 length equals 15 residues. V trimming: 6 bases; J trimming: 7 bases; junction bases outside the gene matches: 5. The CDR3 region has the DNA TGTGCCAGCTCCCTGACTAGCGGGGGGGATAATGAGCAGTTCTTC. It encodes CASSLTSGGDNEQFF. Together with reference TRBV18 and TRBJ2-1, the CDR3 gives the full variable domain: NAGVMQNPRHLVRRRGQEARLRCSPMKGHSHVYWYRQLPEEGLKFMVYLQKENIIDESGMPKERFSAEFPKEGPSILRIQQVVRGDSAAYFCASSLTSGGDNEQFFGPGTRLTVL.

This clonotype was picked up many times. The chain couples TRBV15 to TRBJ2-1; D not certain. This CDR3 comprises 14 residues. Trimming removed 1 base from V and 4 bases from J, with 8 bases in between. Germline values: CDR1 LNHNV, CDR2 YYDKDF (reference sequence). CDR3 in DNA: TGTGCCACCAGCAGAGGACCAGCGTACAATGAGCAGTTCTTC. It codes for CATSRGPAYNEQFF.

This clonotype was recorded many times. J is TRBJ2-3 and V is TRBV9; 13 bases line up with TRBD2. The CDR3 consists of 15 residues. CDR1 is SGDLS, CDR2 YYNGEE, per germline. Unmatched junction bases numbered 5, after V lost 4 bases and J lost 6 bases. The DNA for the CDR3 is TGTGCCAGCAGCCCGGGACTAGCGGGGATCGATACGCAGTATTTT. This sequence encodes CASSPGLAGIDTQYF. Full variable domain (missing parts from reference TRBV9 and TRBJ2-3): DSGVTQTPKHLITATGQRVTLRCSPRSGDLSVYWYQQSLDQGLQFLIQYYNGEERAKGNILERFSAQQFPDLHSELNLSSLELGDSALYFCASSPGLAGIDTQYFGPGTRLTVL.

This clonotype has ten or more counts. The CDR3 reads CASRVGQTSPLHF. In DNA form, the CDR3 reads TGTGCCAGCAGAGTCGGGCAAACTTCACCCCTCCACTTT. The V call is TRBV4-2, the J call TRBJ1-6; D not resolved. In germline, CDR1 is LGHNA, CDR2 YNFKEQ. This CDR3 region has 13 residues. V dropped 6 bases and J dropped 9 bases, with 12 bases sitting between them.

This clonotype was found many times. V gene TRBV5-6 combines with J gene TRBJ2-5, with D possibly called TRBD1 or TRBD2 (5 bases each). V lost 4 bases and J lost 2, with 12 bases in between. Looked up from germline, CDR1 is SGHDT and CDR2 is YYEEEE. There are 14 residues in the CDR3. The CDR3 region has the DNA TGTGCCAGCAGCGACGTTGGGGGACAAGAGACCCAGTACTTC. This gives the protein CASSDVGGQETQYF.

This clonotype occurred many times. The CDR3 nucleotides are TGCGCCAGCAGCCGCGAGACCCTCGGGGGCTACACCTTC. As protein: CASSRETLGGYTF. The V gene is TRBV5-1, the J gene TRBJ1-2; D unclear. CDR3 length: 13 residues. CDR1 is SGHRS and CDR2 is YFSETQ in the germline V gene. V lost 4 bases to trimming and J lost 8 bases, with 15 bases between them.

This clonotype was detected a few times. The V gene is TRBV7-2, the J gene TRBJ1-1; D call uncertain. CDR1 is SGHTA, CDR2 FQGNSA, per germline. The CDR3 contains 14 residues. The V gene lost 9 bases and the J gene lost 0 bases, with 14 bases spanning the gap. CDR3: CASLGGVVNTEAFF. The CDR3 nucleotides are TGTGCCAGTCTAGGTGGGGTAGTGAACACTGAAGCTTTCTTT.

This clonotype was seen repeatedly, ten times or more. The V call is TRBV4-3, the J call TRBJ2-7; 7 bases are a match to TRBD1. The CDR3 contains 14 residues. The V gene's germline CDR1 is LGHNA and CDR2 YSLEER. With V trimmed by 0 bases and J by 6 bases, 5 bases remained unmatched. CDR3 coding DNA: TGCGCCAGCAGCCAAGATAGGCAGGGGGTCGAGCAGTACTTC. Protein sequence: CASSQDRQGVEQYF.

This clonotype was detected many times. The rearrangement links TRBV20-1 to TRBJ2-2; no definite D call. The germline V and J ends were trimmed by 2 bases and 4 bases, with 11 bases remaining between them. Germline CDR1 is DFQATT and CDR2 is SNEGSKA (reference sequence). The CDR3 is made up of 14 amino acids. The DNA of the CDR3 is TGCAGTGCTAGAAGTCCCGAAGGCACCGGGGAGCTGTTTTTT. Protein: CSARSPEGTGELFF.

This clonotype has at least ten counts. The J gene is TRBJ2-2, the V gene TRBV7-3, with a possible D match to TRBD1 (6 bases). The CDR3 extends over 14 amino acids. Germline loops: CDR1 SGHTA, CDR2 FQGTGA. V was cut by 5 bases and J by 7 bases, with 14 bases left in between. The DNA of the CDR3 is TGTGCCAGCAGCAAGGACCAGGGGTTCGGGGAGCTGTTTTTT. This codes for CASSKDQGFGELFF.

Many counts were recorded for this clonotype. The rearrangement joins TRBV5-1 to TRBJ2-7; perhaps TRBD1 as D (5 bases). The CDR3 is made up of 14 amino acids. CDR1 is SGHRS and CDR2 is YFSETQ in the germline V gene. The V gene lost 5 bases and the J gene lost 6 bases, with 18 bases spanning the gap. The CDR3 spells CASRPGKITGEQYF. The CDR3 region has the DNA TGCGCCAGCAGGCCAGGGAAGATAACGGGCGAGCAGTACTTC.